These 8 T cell receptor beta chains came from one sample sequenced in a study of blood T cell repertoires in COVID-19. The method was immunoSEQ multiplex PCR; TCRdb's version includes in-frame clones alone and lacks a portion of them. In the table there are 170,000 or so clones, about 88% of which are singletons. The sequenced material came from peripheral blood. The receptors here all came from a man younger than 35 who had recovered from COVID-19.

This chain links TRBV2 with TRBJ2-5; a possible D gene is TRBD1 (6 bases). The CDR3 loop spans 14 amino acids. V was pared by 5 bases and J by 5 bases, with 15 bases between. The germline CDR1 and CDR2 sequences are SNHLY and FYNNEI. This CDR3 reads CASSPPGTWETQYF. The CDR3 coding sequence is TGTGCCAGCAGTCCTCCCGGGACATGGGAGACCCAGTACTTC.

The chain recombines TRBV5-8 with TRBJ2-5; D call uncertain. Germline V gives CDR1 SGHTS, CDR2 YDEGEE. The CDR3 loop spans 13 amino acids. V was pared by 5 bases and J by 3 bases, with 11 bases between. CDR3 DNA sequence: TGTGCCAGCAGGCACTTTGAGGAAGAGACCCAGTACTTC. As protein: CASRHFEEETQYF.

This chain connects TRBV2 to TRBJ2-1; 11 positions match TRBD2. J gave up 5 bases and V 6 bases, and 6 bases lay outside the gene matches. This CDR3 spans 15 amino acids. Looked up from germline, CDR1 is SNHLY and CDR2 is FYNNEI. The CDR3 DNA reads TGTGCCAGCAGAACTAGCGGGGGAACAAACAATGAGCAGTTCTTC. Translated, it gives CASRTSGGTNNEQFF.

The chain has TRBV7-2 and TRBJ1-1; 8 bases fit TRBD1. The V and J ends lost 1 base and 11 bases, in that order; junction bases with no gene match: 6. The CDR3 is 13 residues long. Germline loops: CDR1 SGHTA, CDR2 FQGNSA. The CDR3 is CASSLETGATAFF. The CDR3 DNA reads TGTGCCAGCAGCTTAGAGACAGGGGCAACGGCTTTCTTT.

This clone is a singleton in its sample. The chain couples TRBV6-5 to TRBJ2-7; 7 nucleotides agree with TRBD1. The germline gives CDR1 MNHEY, CDR2 SVGAGI. This CDR3 has 15 amino acids. V lost 6 bases, J lost 4 bases, and 12 bases stayed unmatched. The CDR3: CASSQPTGTTYEQYF. The CDR3 bases are TGTGCCAGCAGCCAACCGACAGGGACCACTTACGAGCAGTACTTC.

This chain joins TRBV10-3 and TRBJ2-5, with 7 bases matching TRBD2. The CDR3 sequence is 14 residues long. Germline CDR1 reads ENHRY; CDR2 reads SYGVKD. Trimming at V came to 10 bases and at J to 5 bases, leaving 13 bases not matched to a gene. The CDR3 reads CATRSGAGDETQYF. DNA of the CDR3: TGTGCCACCCGCTCTGGGGCGGGAGACGAGACCCAGTACTTC.

The sample holds one count of this clone. The chain uses TRBV28 and TRBJ1-6; 9 bases are a match to TRBD1. The ends lost 7 bases at V and 9 bases at J; junction bases unmatched: 10. This CDR3 is built from 15 residues. CDR1 and CDR2 (germline): MDHEN, SYDVKM. The CDR3 spells CASNRPGQGGSPLHF. The CDR3 region has the DNA TGTGCCAGCAATCGCCCGGGACAGGGCGGTTCACCCCTCCACTTT.

V usage is TRBV29-1 and J usage is TRBJ2-3; the D gene is possibly TRBD2 (6 bases). With 1 base removed from V and 2 bases from J, the gap between germline ends came to 10 bases. The CDR3 runs 14 residues. CDR1 is SQVTM and CDR2 is ANQGSEA in the germline V gene. This CDR3 reads CSVEGGGHTDTQYF. In DNA form, the CDR3 reads TGCAGCGTTGAAGGGGGAGGACACACAGATACGCAGTATTTT.